The 24 T cell receptor beta chains in this list originate from one sample, sequenced in a study of identical twins. TCRdb itself ran the 5' RACE reads through MiXCR, one entry per CDR3 protein. The profile shows 300,000 to 400,000 distinct CDR3 sequences, 10% to 15% of them singletons. This same sample was also taken into another study, of yellow fever vaccine responses in identical twins.

Sequencing was done on a sample of CD8+ T cells sorted from blood. These receptors were obtained from a woman aged 18-29 years in good health.

There are a few counts of this clonotype. The chain links TRBV2 to TRBJ2-1; D gene unclear. The CDR3 length is 14 residues. The ends were cut back, 0 bases at V and 9 bases at J, with 12 bases in the middle. The germline V gene encodes CDR1 SNHLY and CDR2 FYNNEI. This chain's CDR3 is CASSEALARFEQFF. The CDR3 nucleotides are TGTGCCAGCAGTGAAGCTCTGGCGCGGTTTGAGCAGTTCTTC.

The chain employs TRBV2 and TRBJ2-7; D possibly corresponds to TRBD1 (6 bases). V was pared by 6 bases and J by 11 bases, with 23 bases between. Looked up from germline, CDR1 is SNHLY and CDR2 is FYNNEI. The CDR3 consists of 14 residues. Written as DNA, the CDR3 is TGTGCCAGCAGCCGAAGATACAGGGTAAAGCAAGAGTACGTC. Its translation is CASSRRYRVKQEYV.

This clonotype turned up a few times. The chain has TRBV20-1 and TRBJ2-2, with D possibly TRBD1 on 6 matching bases. CDR1 and CDR2 (germline): DFQATT, SNEGSKA (reference sequence). The CDR3 contains 15 residues. V was shortened by 0 bases and J by 4 bases, with 12 bases between the two germline ends. DNA for the CDR3: TGCAGTGCTAGAGATGCAGGGGCGAGCACCGGGGAGCTGTTTTTT. Translated, it gives CSARDAGASTGELFF.

Ten or more counts support this clonotype. The chain joins TRBV12-3 or TRBV12-4 to TRBJ1-1, with D unresolved. The CDR3 loop spans 12 amino acids. V was shortened by 6 bases and J by 5 bases, with 10 bases between the two germline ends. The CDR3 nucleotides are TGTGCCAGCAGGGAGGGAGGGACTGAAGCTTTCTTT. Translation gives CASREGGTEAFF.

This clonotype was seen a few times. V gene TRBV5-4 combines with J gene TRBJ2-7; D possibly uses TRBD1 or TRBD2 (5 bases each). The CDR3 length is 13 residues. Germline V CDR1 and CDR2: SGHNT, YYREEE (reference sequence). Between the trimmed V and J ends, which lost 4 bases and 1 base, there was a span of 9 bases. As DNA, the CDR3 is TGTGCCAGCAGCCGGGACCGATCCTACGAGCAGTACGTC. Its translation is CASSRDRSYEQYV.

The chain employs TRBV5-1 and TRBJ2-5; D gene uncertain. Looked up from germline, CDR1 is SGHRS and CDR2 is YFSETQ. The CDR3 totals 15 residues. With 0 bases removed from V and 0 bases from J, the gap between germline ends came to 9 bases. The CDR3 DNA reads as TGCGCCAGCAGCTTGGACTTTAGGTACCAAGAGACCCAGTACTTC. Translation gives CASSLDFRYQETQYF.

This clonotype has a handful of counts. The chain joins TRBV5-5 to TRBJ2-7; no firm D call. In germline, CDR1 is SGHKS, CDR2 YYEKEE (reference sequence). V gave up 4 bases and J gave up 7 bases, with 12 bases separating them. The CDR3 is 12 amino acids. The CDR3 DNA reads as TGTGCCAGCAGCCGTTCGGGTCGTGAGCAGTACTTC. Translating it yields CASSRSGREQYF.

This clonotype was counted a few times. The gene calls are TRBV27 and TRBJ2-7, with D unclear. CDR1 MNHEY and CDR2 SMNVEV come from the germline V gene (reference sequence). The CDR3 has 14 residues. With 0 bases removed from V and 0 bases from J, the gap between germline ends came to 6 bases. CDR3 sequence reads: CASSLSGTSYEQYF. The DNA of the CDR3 is TGTGCCAGCAGTTTATCTGGCACCTCCTACGAGCAGTACTTC.

The sample holds many counts of this clonotype. The rearrangement links TRBV5-1 to TRBJ2-3; D is undetermined. This CDR3 is 14 amino acids long. From germline, CDR1 is SGHRS and CDR2 YFSETQ. V shed 0 bases and J shed 5 bases, with 10 bases lying between them. CDR3 amino acids: CASSLGSPRDTQYF. The CDR3 bases are TGCGCCAGCAGCTTGGGATCACCCCGAGATACGCAGTATTTT.

The chain joins TRBV18 to TRBJ2-2; D is unresolved. This CDR3 has 15 residues. The V end lost 3 bases, the J end lost 1 base, and 9 bases lay between the germline ends. Germline V lookup: CDR1 KGHSH, CDR2 LQKENI. The CDR3 is CASSPDTQNTGELFF. CDR3 in DNA: TGTGCCAGCTCACCCGACACCCAGAACACCGGGGAGCTGTTTTTT.

The chain uses TRBV20-1 and TRBJ1-4; D gene uncertain. There are 12 residues in the CDR3. Germline V lookup: CDR1 DFQATT, CDR2 SNEGSKA (reference sequence). V gave up 3 bases and J gave up 7 bases, with 9 bases separating them. CDR3 amino acids: CSARPLVEKLFF. The CDR3, as DNA: TGCAGTGCTAGGCCCCTTGTTGAAAAACTGTTTTTT.

This chain uses TRBV4-2 with TRBJ2-1, with 8 bases fitting TRBD1. Unmatched junction bases numbered 5, after V lost 0 bases and J lost 4 bases. The CDR3 extends over 16 amino acids. Germline V gene lookup returns CDR1 LGHNA and CDR2 YNFKEQ. CDR3 residues: CASSQDQGQGYNEQFF. DNA for the CDR3: TGTGCCAGCAGCCAAGATCAAGGACAGGGTTACAATGAGCAGTTCTTC.

This clonotype was counted at least ten times. The rearrangement uses TRBV5-1 and TRBJ2-7; 9 bases line up with TRBD2. The V gene end was trimmed by 4 bases and the J gene end by 5 bases; junction bases not matched to a gene: 7. This CDR3 has 14 amino acids. Germline V gene sequence: CDR1 SGHRS, CDR2 YFSETQ. The CDR3 region is CASSQLSGSDEQYF. In DNA form, the CDR3 reads TGCGCCAGCAGCCAACTTAGCGGGAGTGACGAGCAGTACTTC. Full variable domain (outside the CDR3, taken from reference TRBV5-1 and TRBJ2-7): KAGVTQTPRYLIKTRGQQVTLSCSPISGHRSVSWYQQTPGQGLQFLFEYFSETQRNKGNFPGRFSGRQFSNSRSEMNVSTLELGDSALYLCASSQLSGSDEQYFGPGTRLTVT.

The table lists this clonotype with a few counts. In DNA form, the CDR3 reads TGTGCCACCAGCAGAGACAGGTTTTATGGCTACACCTTC. Amino acid sequence: CATSRDRFYGYTF. The chain combines TRBV15 with TRBJ1-2; no clear D. The CDR3 has 13 amino acids. The germline V gene encodes CDR1 LNHNV and CDR2 YYDKDF (reference sequence). V was pared by 0 bases and J by 5 bases, with 7 bases between.

The V and J genes are TRBV5-5 and TRBJ2-4, with 8 positions matching TRBD1. CDR3 length: 16 residues. The germline CDR1 and CDR2 sequences are SGHKS and YYEKEE (reference sequence). V shed 3 bases, J shed 3 bases, and the junction held 8 bases outside the gene matches. The CDR3 sequence is CASSYSGGSYKNIQYF. The CDR3 nucleotides read TGTGCCAGCAGCTACTCAGGGGGCTCGTACAAAAACATTCAGTACTTC.

The sample holds a few counts of this clonotype. This chain connects TRBV5-6 to TRBJ2-2; D not certain. Deletions cut 1 base from V and 4 bases from J, with 2 bases between. CDR1 SGHDT and CDR2 YYEEEE come from the germline V gene. CDR3 size: 12 residues. The DNA for the CDR3 is TGTGCCAGCAGCTTGTTCACCGGGGAGCTGTTTTTT. Its protein product is CASSLFTGELFF. Filled out from reference TRBV5-6 and TRBJ2-2, the complete variable domain reads DAGVTQSPTHLIKTRGQQVTLRCSPKSGHDTVSWYQQALGQGPQFIFQYYEEEERQRGNFPDRFSGHQFPNYSSELNVNALLLGDSALYLCASSLFTGELFFGEGSRLTVL.

The rearrangement joins TRBV2 to TRBJ2-1, with no clear D. This CDR3 region has 15 residues. Germline loops: CDR1 SNHLY, CDR2 FYNNEI. Trimming took 2 bases from V and 1 from J, leaving 9 bases between them. The CDR3 sequence is CASSESQDSYNEQFF. For the CDR3, the DNA is TGTGCCAGCAGTGAAAGTCAGGATTCCTACAATGAGCAGTTCTTC.

This clonotype has more than one count but fewer than ten. This rearrangement joins TRBV24-1 to TRBJ2-1; D gene uncertain. Germline CDR1 and CDR2: KGHDR and SFDVKD. CDR3 length: 14 amino acids. The V and J ends lost 0 bases and 4 bases respectively, with 6 bases between them. CDR3 region: CATSDLSQYNEQFF. The CDR3 coding sequence is TGTGCCACCAGTGATTTGAGTCAATACAATGAGCAGTTCTTC.

V and J are TRBV7-9 and TRBJ1-1; a possible D gene is TRBD1 (6 bases). Trimming stripped 1 base from V and 7 bases from J, with 10 bases between. The CDR3 totals 13 residues. The V gene's germline CDR1 is SEHNR and CDR2 FQNEAQ (reference sequence). The CDR3 DNA sequence: TGTGCCAGCAGCTTAGTTGGGGGGCATGAAGCTTTCTTT. This sequence encodes CASSLVGGHEAFF.

The chain joins TRBV5-1 to TRBJ2-1, with D possibly matching TRBD1 (5 bases). Trimming took off 0 bases at V and 7 bases at J, with 8 bases between the two ends. Germline CDR1 reads SGHRS; CDR2 reads YFSETQ. CDR3 length equals 13 residues. CDR3 bases: TGCGCCAGCAGCTTGGGCAGGGCAAATGAGCAGTTCTTC. It is translated as CASSLGRANEQFF.

This chain joins TRBV9 and TRBJ2-2; D possibly corresponds to TRBD1 (5 bases). The germline V gene has CDR1 SGDLS and CDR2 YYNGEE. CDR3 length: 16 amino acids. The V gene lost 2 bases and the J gene lost 3 bases, with 14 bases spanning the gap. This CDR3 is CASSVTRQSDTGELFF. CDR3 nucleotide sequence: TGTGCCAGCAGCGTTACCCGACAGTCGGACACCGGGGAGCTGTTTTTT.

This clonotype has a handful of counts. The chain has TRBV4-1 and TRBJ2-6; D ambiguous. The germline V gene has CDR1 MGHRA and CDR2 YSYEKL. Trimming took off 0 bases at V and 3 bases at J, with 9 bases between the two ends. This CDR3 is 16 amino acids long. This CDR3 is CASSQDRHGGANVLTF. The CDR3 bases are TGCGCCAGCAGCCAAGATCGGCACGGTGGGGCCAACGTCCTGACTTTC.

This clonotype was recorded a few times. The V gene is TRBV27, the J gene TRBJ2-7; 7 positions agree with TRBD1. The germline CDR1 and CDR2 sequences are MNHEY and SMNVEV (reference sequence). The CDR3 extends over 13 amino acids. V lost 5 bases to trimming and J lost 6 bases; unmatched junction nucleotides: 7. DNA for the CDR3: TGTGCCAGCAGTCCCCCAGGGGGAAGCGAGCAGTACTTC. This codes for CASSPPGGSEQYF.

This clonotype was seen repeatedly, ten times or more. The chain couples TRBV28 to TRBJ2-7, with 7 positions matching TRBD1. Germline loops: CDR1 MDHEN, CDR2 SYDVKM. The V and J ends lost 1 base and 0 bases, in that order; junction bases with no gene match: 3. This CDR3 comprises 15 residues. Here the CDR3 reads CASSLSRGHSYEQYF. Here the CDR3 DNA reads TGTGCCAGCAGTTTATCAAGGGGGCACTCCTACGAGCAGTACTTC.